This T cell receptor beta chain was recorded in a study of shared clonotypes between healthy human individuals. Profiled with immunoSEQ multiplex PCR; TCRdb holds only in-frame clones, not every one. The sample has more than 1,200,000 clones, about 98.5% seen once. This clone was detected once. The CDR3 is 17 residues long. Germline V gene data show CDR1 as LNHNV and CDR2 as YYDKDF (reference sequence). Losses at the gene ends were 3 bases for V and 6 bases for J; bases not matched to a gene: 15. The sample consisted of naive CD4+ T cells sorted from blood. The subset is: CD45RA+ positively selected. The receptor comes from a man aged 30 to 45 in good health. The J gene is TRBJ1-2, the V gene TRBV15, with 8 positions matching TRBD1. The CDR3 region has the DNA TGTGCCACCAGCAGCACTAGCAGGGGGCGTCTCCCGAATGGCTACACCTTC. Translation gives CATSSTSRGRLPNGYTF.